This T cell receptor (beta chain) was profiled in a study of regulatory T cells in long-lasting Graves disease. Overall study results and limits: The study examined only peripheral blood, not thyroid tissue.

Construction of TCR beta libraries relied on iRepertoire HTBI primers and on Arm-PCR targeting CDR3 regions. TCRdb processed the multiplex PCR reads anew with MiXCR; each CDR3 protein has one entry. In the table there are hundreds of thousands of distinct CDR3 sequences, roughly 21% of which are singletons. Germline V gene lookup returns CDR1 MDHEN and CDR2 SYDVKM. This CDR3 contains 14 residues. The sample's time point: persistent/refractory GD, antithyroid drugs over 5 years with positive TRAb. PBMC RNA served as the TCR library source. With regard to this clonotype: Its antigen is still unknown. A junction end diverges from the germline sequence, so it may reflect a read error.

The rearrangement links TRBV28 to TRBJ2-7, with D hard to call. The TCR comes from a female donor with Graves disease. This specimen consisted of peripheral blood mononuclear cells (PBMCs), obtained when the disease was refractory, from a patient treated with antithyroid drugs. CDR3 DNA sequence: TGTGCCAGCAGTTTTTACGGCCGCTCCCTTCCCCAATTCTTC. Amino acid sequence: CASSFYGRSLPQFF.